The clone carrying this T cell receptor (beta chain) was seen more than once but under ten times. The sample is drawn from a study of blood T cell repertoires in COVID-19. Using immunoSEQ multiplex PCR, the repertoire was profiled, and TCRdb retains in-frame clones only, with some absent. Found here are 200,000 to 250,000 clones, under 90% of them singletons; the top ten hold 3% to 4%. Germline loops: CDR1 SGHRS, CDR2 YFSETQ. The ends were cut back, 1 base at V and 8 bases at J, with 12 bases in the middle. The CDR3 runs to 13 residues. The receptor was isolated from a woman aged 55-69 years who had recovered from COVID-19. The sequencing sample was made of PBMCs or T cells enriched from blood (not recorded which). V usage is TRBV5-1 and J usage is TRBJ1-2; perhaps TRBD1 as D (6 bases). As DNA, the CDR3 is TGCGCCAGCAGCTTGCCAGGGGTCTTGGGCTACACCTTC. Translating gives CASSLPGVLGYTF.